This TCR beta chain was recovered during a study of spatial heterogeneity in lung cancer. Study conclusions and caveats: Coverage of tumor T cells, by estimate, reached 6% to 8% for alpha chains and 13% for beta chains. Mutation counts in tumors were tracked by counts of expanded intratumoral alpha and beta TCRs.

Time point noted: sample taken at primary tumor resection. The sequenced material consisted of unsorted whole RNA from tumor, nontumor lung or frozen PBMC. TCRdb reprocessed the 5' RACE reads via MiXCR and lists one record per CDR3 protein. The sample comprises roughly 3,900 distinct CDR3 sequences, about 4% of which are singletons, and about half rests with the top ten. This clonotype ranks as medium-sized (0.01 to 0.1%). Antigen: not known. CDR1 is DFQATT, CDR2 SNEGSKA, per germline (reference sequence). V lost 3 bases to trimming and J lost 7 bases; unmatched junction nucleotides: 7. The CDR3 covers 13 residues.

The genes are TRBV20-1 and TRBJ1-2; the match to TRBD1 covers 8 bases. The sequence came from a male donor with early-stage non-small cell lung cancer. This specimen consisted of lung tumor tissue, obtained at surgery. The chain's CDR3 is CSASRDRYFGYTF. The CDR3 DNA follows: TGCAGTGCTAGCCGGGACAGGTACTTTGGCTACACCTTC.